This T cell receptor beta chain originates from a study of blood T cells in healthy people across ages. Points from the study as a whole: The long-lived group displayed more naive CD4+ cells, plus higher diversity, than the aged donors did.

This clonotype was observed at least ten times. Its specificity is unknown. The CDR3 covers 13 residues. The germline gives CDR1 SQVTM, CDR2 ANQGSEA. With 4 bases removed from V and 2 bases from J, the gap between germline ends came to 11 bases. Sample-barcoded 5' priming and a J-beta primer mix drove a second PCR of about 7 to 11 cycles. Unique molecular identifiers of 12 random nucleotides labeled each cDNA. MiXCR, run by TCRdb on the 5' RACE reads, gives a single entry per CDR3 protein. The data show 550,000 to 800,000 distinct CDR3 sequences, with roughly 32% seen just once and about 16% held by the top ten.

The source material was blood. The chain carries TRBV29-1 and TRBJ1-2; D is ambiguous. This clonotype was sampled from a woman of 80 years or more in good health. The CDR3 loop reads CSVAPGPNYGYTF. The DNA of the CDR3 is TGCAGCGTTGCCCCAGGACCAAACTATGGCTACACCTTC.